One and the same sample provided the 8 T cell receptor beta chains below, sequenced in a study of blood T cells in healthy people across ages. Primers used in a second PCR of roughly 6 to 11 cycles were a sample-barcoded 5' primer and a J-beta primer mix. TCRdb called the 5' RACE reads again in MiXCR, with one record for every CDR3 protein. This table holds some 1.7 million distinct CDR3 sequences, 25% to 30% found once. The sequenced sample was blood. All receptors derive from a woman in her 30s in good health.

This clonotype turned up a few times. This chain links TRBV5-1 with TRBJ1-5, with D uncertain. CDR1 is SGHRS, CDR2 YFSETQ, per germline. Trimming shortened V by 1 base and J by 2 bases, and 7 bases separated the two germline ends. This CDR3 contains 14 residues. The CDR3 region is CASSLSVGNQPQHF. The CDR3 coding sequence is TGCGCCAGCAGCTTGTCCGTCGGCAATCAGCCCCAGCATTTT.

This clonotype was seen many times. V gene TRBV15 combines with J gene TRBJ2-4; TRBD1 is a possible D gene (6 bases). The CDR3 length is 15 residues. V lost 3 bases and J 7 bases, leaving 16 bases between the germline ends. In germline, CDR1 is LNHNV, CDR2 YYDKDF (reference sequence). The CDR3 protein is CATSRGKGTGNIQYF. In DNA, the CDR3 is TGTGCCACCAGCAGGGGCAAGGGAACAGGGAACATTCAGTACTTC. Full variable domain (missing parts from reference TRBV15 and TRBJ2-4): DAMVIQNPRYQVTQFGKPVTLSCSQTLNHNVMYWYQQKSSQAPKLLFHYYDKDFNNEADTPDNFQSRRPNTSFCFLDIRSPGLGDTAMYLCATSRGKGTGNIQYFGAGTRLSVL.

Worth noting for this clonotype: This may be a read error, as it is one base from a much larger clone. The chain employs TRBV29-1 and TRBJ2-7, with 8 bases matching TRBD1. CDR1 is SQVTM, CDR2 ANQGSEA, per germline. The CDR3 sequence is 12 residues long. V gave up 8 bases and J gave up 6 bases; unmatched junction bases: 9. This CDR3 is CSSGQGRGEQYF. CDR3 coding DNA: TGCAGCAGTGGACAGGGAAGGGGCGAGCAGTACTTC.

This clonotype showed up many times. The gene calls are TRBV6-5 and TRBJ2-3; TRBD2 aligns across 7 bases. Germline V gives CDR1 MNHEY, CDR2 SVGAGI. Unmatched junction bases numbered 9, after V lost 0 bases and J lost 3 bases. The CDR3 consists of 17 residues. The CDR3 sequence is CASSYSGGGVKTDTQYF. The CDR3 region has the DNA TGTGCCAGCAGTTACTCGGGGGGAGGGGTTAAGACAGATACGCAGTATTTT.

The rearrangement joins TRBV2 to TRBJ2-3, with D perhaps matching TRBD1 or TRBD2 (5 bases each). The CDR3 spans 12 residues. In germline, CDR1 is SNHLY, CDR2 FYNNEI. The germline V and J ends were trimmed by 7 bases and 5 bases, with 10 bases remaining between them. The CDR3 DNA sequence: TGTGCCAGCATCCGGGGCAGAGATACGCAGTATTTT. This sequence encodes CASIRGRDTQYF.

There are a few counts of this clonotype. The chain carries TRBV18 and TRBJ2-7; TRBD1 agrees at 9 bases. V trimming: 6 bases; J trimming: 3 bases; junction bases outside the gene matches: 9. The CDR3 runs 15 residues. Germline V gene data show CDR1 as KGHSH and CDR2 as LQKENI. The CDR3 spells CASSPGQGTGYEQYF. Here the CDR3 DNA reads TGTGCCAGCTCGCCCGGACAGGGGACTGGCTACGAGCAGTACTTC. Full variable domain (outside the CDR3, taken from reference TRBV18 and TRBJ2-7): NAGVMQNPRHLVRRRGQEARLRCSPMKGHSHVYWYRQLPEEGLKFMVYLQKENIIDESGMPKERFSAEFPKEGPSILRIQQVVRGDSAAYFCASSPGQGTGYEQYFGPGTRLTVT.

There are a few counts of this clonotype. The chain carries TRBV9 and TRBJ1-5, with 8 nucleotides matching TRBD1. Trimming removed 2 bases from V and 7 bases from J; junction bases left unmatched: 5. The CDR3 extends over 14 amino acids. CDR1 SGDLS and CDR2 YYNGEE come from the germline V gene. CDR3 residues: CASSVDRDRQPQHF. CDR3 sequence (DNA): TGTGCCAGCAGCGTGGACAGGGACAGGCAGCCCCAGCATTTT. Filled out from reference TRBV9 and TRBJ1-5, the complete variable domain reads DSGVTQTPKHLITATGQRVTLRCSPRSGDLSVYWYQQSLDQGLQFLIQYYNGEERAKGNILERFSAQQFPDLHSELNLSSLELGDSALYFCASSVDRDRQPQHFGDGTRLSIL.

This clonotype occurred a few times. The rearrangement links TRBV12-3 or TRBV12-4 to TRBJ2-2; 7 nucleotides agree with TRBD1. The CDR3 runs 16 residues. V shed 6 bases, J shed 1 base, and the junction held 8 bases outside the gene matches. Here the CDR3 reads CASRGTGARNTGELFF. In nucleotides, the CDR3 is TGTGCCAGCAGAGGTACAGGGGCGCGGAACACCGGGGAGCTGTTTTTT.